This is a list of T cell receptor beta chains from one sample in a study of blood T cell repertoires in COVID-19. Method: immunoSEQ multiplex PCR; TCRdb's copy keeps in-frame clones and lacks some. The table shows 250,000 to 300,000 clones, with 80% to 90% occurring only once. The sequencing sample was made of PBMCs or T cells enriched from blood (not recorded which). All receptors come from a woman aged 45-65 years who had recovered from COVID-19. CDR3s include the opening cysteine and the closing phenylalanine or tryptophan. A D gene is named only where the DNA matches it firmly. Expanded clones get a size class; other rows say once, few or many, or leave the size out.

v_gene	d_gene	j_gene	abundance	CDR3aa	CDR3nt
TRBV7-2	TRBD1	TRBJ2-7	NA	CASSLGQWSSYEQYF	TGTGCCAGCAGCTTGGGACAGTGGAGCTCCTACGAGCAGTACTTC
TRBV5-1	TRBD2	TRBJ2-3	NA	CASSLGVAGTTDTQYF	TGCGCCAGCAGCTTGGGGGTAGCGGGGACCACAGATACGCAGTATTTT
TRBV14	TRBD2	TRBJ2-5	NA	CASSRREGETQYF	TGTGCCAGCAGCCGCCGGGAGGGTGAGACCCAGTACTTC
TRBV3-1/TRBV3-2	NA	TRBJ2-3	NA	CASSQDLVTDTDTQYF	TGTGCCAGCAGCCAAGATCTTGTAACTGACACAGATACGCAGTATTTT
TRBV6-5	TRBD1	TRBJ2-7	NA	CASTEGAGQYF	TGTGCCAGTACAGAGGGGGCCGGGCAGTACTTC
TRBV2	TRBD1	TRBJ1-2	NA	CASSLTGEAGYTF	TGTGCCAGCAGTTTGACAGGGGAGGCTGGCTACACCTTC
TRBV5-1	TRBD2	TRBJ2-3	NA	CASSSGLAGDYTQYF	TGCGCCAGCAGTTCAGGACTAGCGGGAGATTATACGCAGTATTTT
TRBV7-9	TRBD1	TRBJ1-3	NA	CASSFFLFGQGKDTIYF	TGTGCCAGCAGTTTTTTCCTTTTTGGACAGGGGAAGGACACCATATATTTT
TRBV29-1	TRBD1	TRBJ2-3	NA	CSVGMGQGPDTQYF	TGCAGCGTTGGGATGGGACAGGGACCAGATACGCAGTATTTT
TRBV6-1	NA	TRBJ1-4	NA	CASSEAWEGELFF	TGTGCCAGCAGTGAAGCATGGGAGGGTGAACTGTTTTTT
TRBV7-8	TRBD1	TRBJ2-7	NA	CASSHPTGGPHF	TGTGCCAGCAGCCATCCCACAGGGGGACCCCACTTC
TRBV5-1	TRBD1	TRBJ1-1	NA	CASSLGDSPNTEAFF	TGCGCCAGCAGCTTGGGGGACAGCCCGAACACTGAAGCTTTCTTT
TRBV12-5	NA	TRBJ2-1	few	CASFGGYNEQFF	TGTGCTAGTTTCGGGGGCTACAATGAGCAGTTCTTC
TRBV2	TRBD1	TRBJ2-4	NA	CASSGQGASWWDIQYF	TGTGCCAGCAGCGGACAGGGGGCGTCTTGGTGGGACATTCAGTACTTC
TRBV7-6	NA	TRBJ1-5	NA	CASSSQIGGNQPQHF	TGTGCCAGCAGCTCCCAAATCGGGGGCAATCAGCCCCAGCATTTT
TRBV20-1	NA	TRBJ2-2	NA	CSALILGELFF	TGCAGTGCTCTAATTCTGGGGGAGCTGTTTTTT